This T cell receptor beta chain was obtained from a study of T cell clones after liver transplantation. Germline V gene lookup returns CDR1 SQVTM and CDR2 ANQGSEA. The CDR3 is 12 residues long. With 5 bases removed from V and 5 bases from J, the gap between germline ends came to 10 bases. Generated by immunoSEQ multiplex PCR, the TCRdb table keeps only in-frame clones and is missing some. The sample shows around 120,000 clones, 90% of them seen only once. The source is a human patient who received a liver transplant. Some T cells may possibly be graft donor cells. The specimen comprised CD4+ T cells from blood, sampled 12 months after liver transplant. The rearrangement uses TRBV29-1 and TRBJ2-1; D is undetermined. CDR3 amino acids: CSVFGENNEQFF. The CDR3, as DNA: TGCAGCGTTTTCGGAGAAAACAATGAGCAGTTCTTC.